This T cell receptor (beta chain) was obtained from a study of memory CD4+ T cells and cytomegalovirus serostatus. Study as a whole: This sample comes from healthy Belgian adults, 8 to 10 CMV seropositive, approximately 23 seronegative. Broader study findings: Suggested: most of the CMV-linked TCR signature lies in CD4+ memory cells. A US-trained random forest predicted CMV serostatus with median AUC around 0.91.

V was pared by 0 bases and J by 4 bases, with 0 bases of the junction left unmatched. The CDR3 totals 14 residues. Per the germline V gene, CDR1 is SGHRS and CDR2 is YFSETQ. The assay was immunoSEQ multiplex PCR, and TCRdb's table has in-frame clones only and misses some. The data show about 47,000 clones, approximately 74% seen once. This clone was recorded only once. Its antigen is undetermined. Single viable CD3+CD4+CD8-CD45RO+ cells were sorted as the memory CD4+ T cells. This clonotype was obtained from an adult in good health and CMV-seropositive. The gene calls are TRBV5-1 and TRBJ2-3; TRBD1 aligns across 9 bases. Sequencing input: memory CD4+ T cells from blood. CDR3 sequence (DNA): TGCGCCAGCAGCTTGGGACAGGGGGCAGATACGCAGTATTTT. Protein product: CASSLGQGADTQYF.